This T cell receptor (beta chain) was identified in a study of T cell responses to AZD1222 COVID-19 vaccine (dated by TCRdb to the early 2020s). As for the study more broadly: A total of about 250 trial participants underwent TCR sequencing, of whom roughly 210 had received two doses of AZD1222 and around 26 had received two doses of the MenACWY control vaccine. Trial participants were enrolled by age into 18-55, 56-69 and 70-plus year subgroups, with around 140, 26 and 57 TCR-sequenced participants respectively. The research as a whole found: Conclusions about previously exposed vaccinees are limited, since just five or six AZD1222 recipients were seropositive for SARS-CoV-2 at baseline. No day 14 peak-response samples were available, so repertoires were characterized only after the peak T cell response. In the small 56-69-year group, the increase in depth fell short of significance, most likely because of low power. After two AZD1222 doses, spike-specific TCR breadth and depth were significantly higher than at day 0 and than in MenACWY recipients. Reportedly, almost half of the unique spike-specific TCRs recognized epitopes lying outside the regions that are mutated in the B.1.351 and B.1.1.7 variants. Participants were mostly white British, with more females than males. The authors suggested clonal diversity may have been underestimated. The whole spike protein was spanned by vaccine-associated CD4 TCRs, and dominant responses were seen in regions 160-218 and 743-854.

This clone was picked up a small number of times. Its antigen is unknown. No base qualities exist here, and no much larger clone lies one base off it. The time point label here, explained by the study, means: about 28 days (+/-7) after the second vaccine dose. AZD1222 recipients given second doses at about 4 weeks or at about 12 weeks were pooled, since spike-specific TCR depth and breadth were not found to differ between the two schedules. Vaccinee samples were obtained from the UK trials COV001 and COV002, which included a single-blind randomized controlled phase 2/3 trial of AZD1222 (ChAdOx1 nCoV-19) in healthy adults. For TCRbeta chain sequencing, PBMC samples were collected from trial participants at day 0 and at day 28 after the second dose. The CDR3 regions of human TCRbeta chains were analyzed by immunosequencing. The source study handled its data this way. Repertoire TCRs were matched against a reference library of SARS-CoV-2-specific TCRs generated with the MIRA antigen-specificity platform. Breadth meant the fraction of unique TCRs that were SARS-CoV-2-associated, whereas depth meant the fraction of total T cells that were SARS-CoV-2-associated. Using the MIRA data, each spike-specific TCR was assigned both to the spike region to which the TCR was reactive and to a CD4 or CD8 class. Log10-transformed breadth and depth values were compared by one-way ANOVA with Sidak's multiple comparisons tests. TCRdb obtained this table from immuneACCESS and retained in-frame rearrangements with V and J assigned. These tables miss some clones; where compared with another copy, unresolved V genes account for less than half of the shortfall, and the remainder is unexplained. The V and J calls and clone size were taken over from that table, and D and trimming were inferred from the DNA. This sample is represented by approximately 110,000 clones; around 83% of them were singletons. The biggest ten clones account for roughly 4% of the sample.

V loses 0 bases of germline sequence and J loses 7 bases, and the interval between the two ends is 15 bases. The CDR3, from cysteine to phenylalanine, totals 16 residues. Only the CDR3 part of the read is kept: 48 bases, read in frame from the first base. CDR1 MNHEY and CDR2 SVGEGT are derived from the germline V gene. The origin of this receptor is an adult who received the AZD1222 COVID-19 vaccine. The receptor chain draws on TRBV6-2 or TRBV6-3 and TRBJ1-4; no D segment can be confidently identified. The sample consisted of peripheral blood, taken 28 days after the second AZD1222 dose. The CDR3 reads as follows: CASSYSGSVRGEKLFF. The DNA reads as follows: TGTGCCAGCAGTTACTCCGGGTCCGTTCGTGGTGAAAAACTGTTTTTT.